A selection of T cell receptor beta chains follows, all from one sample in a study of type 1 regulatory T cells. TCRdb redid the calling of the reads with MiXCR, one entry per CDR3 protein. The data contain about 97,000 distinct CDR3 sequences, roughly 28% of them singletons. The sample consisted of CD4+ T cells, either the whole sample or a sorted fraction (not recorded which). The receptor set was obtained from a human donor in good health. Each CDR3 is given with its conserved first and last residue. A D gene is named only where the DNA matches it firmly. Size is omitted from some rows. Given values are once, few, many or a class for expanded clones.

V gene,J gene,D gene,clone size,CDR3 DNA,CDR3 protein
TRBV24-1,TRBJ2-3,TRBD1,few,TGTGCCACCAGTGACCCGGGACAGGGTGGGACAGATACGCAGTATTTT,CATSDPGQGGTDTQYF
TRBV18,TRBJ2-1,TRBD2,.,TGTGCCAGCTCACCACCGTTAGCGGGAGTCGACAATGAGCAGTTCTTC,CASSPPLAGVDNEQFF
TRBV29-1,TRBJ1-5,TRBD1,.,TGCAGCGTTGTCGAGGGGGCTGGCAATCAGCCCCAGCATTTT,CSVVEGAGNQPQHF
TRBV14,TRBJ2-7,.,once,TGTGCCAGCAACACCAGGGTCGGATACGAGCAGTACTTC,CASNTRVGYEQYF
TRBV20-1,TRBJ2-7,TRBD2,.,TGCAGTGCGTCCACTAGCGGGAGGGCCTACGAGCAGTACTTC,CSASTSGRAYEQYF
TRBV5-1,TRBJ2-3,TRBD2,.,TGCGCCAGCAGCTTGCCGGGGGGAGCGGGTCACACAGATACGCAGTATTTT,CASSLPGGAGHTDTQYF
TRBV12-3/TRBV12-4,TRBJ1-1,.,few,TGTGCCAGCAGTTGGCAGGGAGGCACTGAAGCTTTCTTT,CASSWQGGTEAFF
TRBV7-2,TRBJ2-2,.,.,TGTGCCAGCAGCTTAGAGGTTAGCTTCTCCGGGGAGCTGTTTTTT,CASSLEVSFSGELFF
TRBV7-2,TRBJ2-3,.,.,TGTGCCAGCAGCCCCGCGGGGGCCTGGACAGATCCGCAGTATTTT,CASSPAGAWTDPQYF
TRBV5-6,TRBJ1-5,.,.,TGTGCCAGCAGCCTTCAGCACTACAGGGCTGGTCAGCCCCAGCATTTT,CASSLQHYRAGQPQHF
TRBV11-2,TRBJ1-2,TRBD1,.,TGTGCCAGCAGCTTAGGCACAGGGGGCGATGGCTACACCTTC,CASSLGTGGDGYTF
TRBV7-9,TRBJ2-7,TRBD2,few,TGTGCCAGCAGCCCTACGGGAGGGATATCGTCCTACGAGCAGTACTTC,CASSPTGGISSYEQYF
TRBV10-3,TRBJ1-1,.,.,TGTGCCATCAGTGACCCTCGAGAGGCGGGCACTGAAGCTTTCTTT,CAISDPREAGTEAFF
TRBV7-2,TRBJ1-4,.,many,TGTGCCAGCAGCTTAAGCGGGAAGCCAGGAGAAAAACTGTTTTTT,CASSLSGKPGEKLFF
TRBV15,TRBJ2-3,.,.,TGTGCCACCAGCATTCAACAGGGTAAAGCAGATACGCAGTATTTT,CATSIQQGKADTQYF
TRBV28,TRBJ2-3,.,.,TGTGCCACACAGGGCGCCACAGATACGCAGTATTTT,CATQGATDTQYF
TRBV9,TRBJ2-7,TRBD2,.,TGTGCCAGCAGCGGCGGACTAGCGGGAGTCTACGAGCAGTACTTC,CASSGGLAGVYEQYF
TRBV28,TRBJ2-7,.,few,TGTGCCAGCACCCCGAGCCCACCCTACGAGCAGTACTTC,CASTPSPPYEQYF
TRBV2,TRBJ1-2,TRBD1,few,TGTGCCAGCAGCCGGACAGGGGGTACGGCTAACTATGGCTACACCTTC,CASSRTGGTANYGYTF
TRBV7-9,TRBJ1-2,TRBD1,many,TGTGCCAGCAGCGCGGCAGGGGGCGCAGGTGGCTACACCTTC,CASSAAGGAGGYTF
TRBV7-9,TRBJ2-5,.,.,TGTGCCAGCAGCTTAGGCCGGGCCGGTGAAGAGACCCAGTACTTC,CASSLGRAGEETQYF
TRBV7-8,TRBJ2-3,.,.,TGTGCCAGCAGGAGGCGGGGCCCAGATACGCAGTATTTT,CASRRRGPDTQYF
TRBV7-2,TRBJ2-7,.,.,TGTGCCAGCAGCCCTAGCCTAGCGCAACTCTCTTACGAGCAGTACTTC,CASSPSLAQLSYEQYF
TRBV13,TRBJ2-3,TRBD1,few,TGTGCCAGCATCGAACAGGGGGCCGCAGATACGCAGTATTTT,CASIEQGAADTQYF
TRBV7-9,TRBJ1-1,.,few,TGTGCCAGCATCAAAGGACAGATGAACACTGAAGCTTTCTTT,CASIKGQMNTEAFF
TRBV19,TRBJ2-5,.,.,TGTGCCAGTAGGGGACGGACACAAGAGACCCAGTACTTC,CASRGRTQETQYF
TRBV19,TRBJ2-1,.,.,TGTGCCAGTAGTATAGGTTCGCGGGGAAGCGATGAGCAGTTCTTC,CASSIGSRGSDEQFF
TRBV7-9,TRBJ2-7,TRBD2,.,TGTGCCAGCAGAGGCTTGTTAACTAGCGGGAGGGATCACTCCTACGAGCAGTACTTC,CASRGLLTSGRDHSYEQYF
TRBV29-1,TRBJ1-1,.,.,TGCAGCGTTAAGGGGGGGCGACCTGAAATGAACACTGAAGCTTTCTTT,CSVKGGRPEMNTEAFF
TRBV20-1,TRBJ2-3,.,few,TGCAGTGCGGGGGGGCTAGCGTCTAAAGGAGATACGCAGTATTTT,CSAGGLASKGDTQYF
TRBV20-1,TRBJ2-5,TRBD1,few,TGCAGTGCGCACACAGGGGTTTTGGGTGAGACCCAGTACTTC,CSAHTGVLGETQYF
TRBV20-1,TRBJ2-4,TRBD2,.,TGCAGTCAACTCCAAGCGGGAGGGAGCAAAAACATTCAGTACTTC,CSQLQAGGSKNIQYF
TRBV6-1,TRBJ2-1,TRBD1,.,TGTGCCAGCTTGAGGGGGCAGGGCAATGAGCAGTTCTTC,CASLRGQGNEQFF
TRBV5-5,TRBJ2-7,.,.,TGTGCCAGCAGCTTGGTCGCAGGGAGCTACGAGCAGTACTTC,CASSLVAGSYEQYF
TRBV20-1,TRBJ2-5,TRBD1,.,TGCAGTGCCGACAGGGGGAACCAAGAGACCCAGTACTTC,CSADRGNQETQYF
TRBV20-1,TRBJ2-2,TRBD2,.,TGCAGTGCTTGGACTAGCGGGAACACCGGGGAGCTGTTTTTT,CSAWTSGNTGELFF
TRBV3-1,TRBJ1-3,TRBD1,.,TGTGCCAGCAGCCATGGACAGGGCGTTGGAAACACCATATATTTT,CASSHGQGVGNTIYF
TRBV19,TRBJ2-2,.,.,TGTGCCAGTAGTCGAGGCTGGGCCGGGGAGCTGTTTTTT,CASSRGWAGELFF
TRBV7-9,TRBJ1-5,.,.,TGTGCCAGCACCGTTAGCAATCAGCCCCAGCATTTT,CASTVSNQPQHF
TRBV9,TRBJ1-5,TRBD1,.,TGTGCCAGCGGGACAGGTGATAGCAATCAGCCCCAGCATTTT,CASGTGDSNQPQHF
TRBV29-1,TRBJ2-6,TRBD1,few,TGCAGCGTTAAACAGGGGGCATTAGTAGGGGCCAACGTCCTGACTTTC,CSVKQGALVGANVLTF
TRBV6-1,TRBJ1-6,TRBD1,.,TGTGCCAGCAGTGAACAGGACAGGGGTATTTCACCCCTCCACTTT,CASSEQDRGISPLHF
TRBV5-1,TRBJ2-1,.,.,TGCGCCAGCAGCGTCGATTTGCGGCCTGGCAATGAGCAGTTCTTC,CASSVDLRPGNEQFF
TRBV28,TRBJ1-2,TRBD1,.,TGTGCCAGCAGTTTCCCATTCGGACAGGGGAATGGCTACACCTTC,CASSFPFGQGNGYTF
TRBV3-1,TRBJ1-4,.,few,TGTGCCAGCAGCCAAGGCCTCCCCGGGCAGGGTATGGGGGAAAAACTGTTTTTT,CASSQGLPGQGMGEKLFF
TRBV28,TRBJ2-5,.,.,TGTGCCAGCAGTCCCCCCCGAGAGACCCAGTACTTC,CASSPPRETQYF
TRBV15,TRBJ1-4,.,.,TGTGCCACCAGCAGAGAGAAGGAAAAACTGTTTTTT,CATSREKEKLFF
TRBV20-1,TRBJ2-5,.,few,TGCAGTGCTGCGAGGGAGACCCAGTACTTC,CSAARETQYF
TRBV7-6,TRBJ2-5,.,.,TGTGCCAGCAGCTTAGGTGCGGCTCCGGAGACCCAGTACTTC,CASSLGAAPETQYF
TRBV5-1,TRBJ1-1,TRBD1,.,TGCGCCAGCAGCTTGGGACAGGGGGCGATGGAAGCTTTCTTT,CASSLGQGAMEAFF
TRBV11-2,TRBJ2-7,.,.,TGTGCCAGCTCCCTTGGCCGGAGCCTTATCGGCGAGCAGTACTTC,CASSLGRSLIGEQYF
TRBV20-1,TRBJ2-7,TRBD2,.,TGCAGTGCTAGGAATCCTAGCGGGAGCTTAGACGAGCAGTACTTC,CSARNPSGSLDEQYF
TRBV5-1,TRBJ1-1,.,many,TGCGCCAGCAGCTTTAATGGAGAGAGGGACACTGAAGCTTTCTTT,CASSFNGERDTEAFF
TRBV5-5,TRBJ2-3,TRBD2,few,TGTGCCAGCAGCTTGGATGTGGGAGGGATCACAGATACGCAGTATTTT,CASSLDVGGITDTQYF
TRBV24-1,TRBJ2-5,TRBD2,.,TGTGCCACCAGTGGGCTAGCGGGAGGGACCCAAGAGACCCAGTACTTC,CATSGLAGGTQETQYF